This T cell receptor beta chain was identified in a study of T cells in narcolepsy. Whole-study context: Patients with NT1 or NT2 and healthy control donors were enrolled. Study-wide results and caveats: Autoreactive clonotypes reportedly recurred in blood of same and different patients, not controls. No autoreactive T cell clone sequences appeared in some memory CD4+ repertoires.

Measured with immunoSEQ multiplex PCR; TCRdb has only the in-frame clones, and not every one. The table lists around 27,000 clones, roughly 80% of them singletons, with roughly 0.76% in the top ten. CDR1 is SGHTA and CDR2 is FQGTGA in the germline V gene. V lost 2 bases to trimming and J lost 7 bases, with 14 bases between them. The CDR3 runs to 15 residues. This clone was seen a single time. The antigen is unknown. The TCR comes from a human donor with narcolepsy. The chain recombines TRBV7-3 with TRBJ2-2; D remains unclear. Material: CD45RA- memory CD4+ T cells from PBMCs. The DNA for the CDR3 is TGTGCCAGCAGCTTATCCCCCCGATATAACGGGGAGCTGTTTTTT. Encoded protein: CASSLSPRYNGELFF.